The rows below give T cell receptor beta chains drawn from one sample of a study of blood T cells in healthy people across ages. TCRdb reprocessed the 5' RACE reads with MiXCR, giving one entry per CDR3 protein. The sample contains around 900,000 distinct CDR3 sequences, 29% of which appear only once. The sequenced sample was blood. These receptors originate from an elderly woman in good health. CDR3s include the opening cysteine and the closing phenylalanine or tryptophan. The D gene is left open where the match is weak. Rows may omit the clone size; those that give it use once, few, many or a size class.

clone size | D gene | J gene | V gene | CDR3 protein | CDR3 DNA
few | TRBD1 | TRBJ1-2 | TRBV20-1 | CSASWDRWGMYGYTF | TGCAGTGCTAGTTGGGACAGGTGGGGGATGTATGGCTACACCTTC
. | . | TRBJ1-2 | TRBV11-2 | CASSQGPTGWGNYGYTF | TGTGCCAGCAGCCAAGGACCTACAGGGTGGGGGAACTATGGCTACACCTTC
many | . | TRBJ2-1 | TRBV20-1 | CSAALAGNEQFF | TGCAGTGCCGCACTAGCTGGCAATGAGCAGTTCTTC
many | TRBD1 | TRBJ1-2 | TRBV20-1 | CSARAGQGLGGYTF | TGCAGTGCTAGAGCGGGACAGGGGCTGGGTGGCTACACCTTC
many | TRBD1 | TRBJ1-2 | TRBV3-1 | CASSQRQGYGYTF | TGTGCCAGCAGCCAACGACAGGGCTATGGCTACACCTTC
many | . | TRBJ1-2 | TRBV20-1 | CSAGEAVNYGYTF | TGCAGTGCGGGAGAGGCCGTAAACTATGGCTACACCTTC
many | . | TRBJ2-5 | TRBV3-1 | CASSKGLPGKETQYF | TGTGCCAGCAGCAAGGGTCTTCCCGGGAAAGAGACCCAGTACTTC
few | TRBD1 | TRBJ1-2 | TRBV6-5 | CASSYYRDRGIGYTF | TGTGCCAGCAGTTACTACCGGGACAGGGGTATAGGCTACACCTTC
many | TRBD2 | TRBJ2-1 | TRBV25-1 | CASSSRGSGGAYNEQFF | TGTGCCAGCAGTTCCCGGGGTAGCGGGGGGGCTTACAATGAGCAGTTCTTC
. | . | TRBJ1-1 | TRBV12-3/TRBV12-4 | CASSLQGTNTEAFF | TGTGCCAGCAGTTTACAGGGGACTAACACTGAAGCTTTCTTT
few | TRBD1 | TRBJ1-1 | TRBV29-1 | CSVKGANTEAFF | TGCAGCGTTAAGGGGGCTAACACTGAAGCTTTCTTT
few | TRBD1 | TRBJ1-1 | TRBV7-9 | CASSPRQGWGSEAFF | TGTGCCAGCAGCCCCCGACAGGGGTGGGGGTCGGAAGCTTTCTTT
few | . | TRBJ1-1 | TRBV7-2 | CASSFTLVAEAFF | TGTGCCAGCAGCTTTACTTTGGTCGCTGAAGCTTTCTTT
many | TRBD1 | TRBJ2-1 | TRBV6-5 | CASSYEGQGWNEQFF | TGTGCCAGCAGTTACGAGGGACAGGGGTGGAATGAGCAGTTCTTC
many | . | TRBJ2-7 | TRBV11-2 | CASSSIGTGYYEQYF | TGTGCCAGCAGCTCAATCGGCACAGGGTACTACGAGCAGTACTTC
. | . | TRBJ2-1 | TRBV6-1 | CASSVGQGADKTRFF | .
many | . | TRBJ2-1 | TRBV18 | CASSPRTGGLGNEQFF | TGTGCCAGCTCACCACGGACGGGGGGCCTTGGGAATGAGCAGTTCTTC
. | . | TRBJ2-7 | TRBV20-1 | CSARDVPEQYF | TGCAGTGCTAGAGATGTCCCCGAGCAGTACTTC
many | TRBD1 | TRBJ1-2 | TRBV30 | CAWSLGTGGSRGYTF | TGTGCCTGGAGTCTCGGGACAGGGGGTTCGCGGGGCTACACCTTC
many | . | TRBJ2-3 | TRBV12-3/TRBV12-4 | CASRPWDLVATDTQYF | TGTGCCAGCCGCCCCTGGGACCTGGTCGCCACAGATACGCAGTATTTT
. | TRBD1 | TRBJ1-4 | TRBV15 | CATRDRETTTNEKRFF | TGTGCCACCAGAGACAGGGAAACTACAACTAATGAAAAACGGTTTTTT
many | . | TRBJ2-1 | TRBV14 | CASSPERGLVSYNEQFF | TGTGCCAGCAGCCCCGAAAGGGGTCTGGTATCCTACAATGAGCAGTTCTTC
. | . | TRBJ2-5 | TRBV5-1 | CASSLVDYGETQYF | TGCGCCAGCAGCTTGGTGGACTACGGGGAGACCCAGTACTTC
. | TRBD1 | TRBJ2-7 | TRBV12-3/TRBV12-4 | CASCRDREREQYF | TGTGCCAGCTGCCGGGACAGGGAACGCGAGCAGTACTTC
many | . | TRBJ2-7 | TRBV2 | CASRADSSYEQYF | TGTGCCAGCAGGGCAGACAGCTCCTACGAGCAGTACTTC
. | TRBD1 | TRBJ2-5 | TRBV12-3/TRBV12-4 | CASSSPGQTGQETQYF | TGTGCCAGCAGTTCCCCGGGACAGACGGGTCAAGAGACCCAGTACTTC
many | TRBD2 | TRBJ2-3 | TRBV20-1 | CSAVRGGPKDTQYF | TGCAGTGCTGTTCGCGGGGGGCCCAAGGATACGCAGTATTTT